This T cell receptor (beta chain) was sequenced for a study of PD-L1 blockade in urothelial cancer. Some clones are missing from TCRdb's copy, which holds only in-frame ones; the method was immunoSEQ multiplex PCR. The table lists tens of thousands of clones, around 80% of them singletons. The specimen was PBMCs, collected around atezolizumab (anti-PD-L1) treatment. The TCR comes from a man between 70 and 80 years old with urothelial cancer.

CDR3 residues: CASSGGRTGGGRRTNTGELFF. Here the CDR3 DNA reads TGTGCCAGCAGCGGTGGGAGGACAGGGGGCGGGAGGAGAACGAACACCGGGGAGCTGTTTTTT. This chain connects TRBV9 to TRBJ2-2; 11 bases are shared with TRBD1. The CDR3 extends over 21 amino acids. Germline loops: CDR1 SGDLS, CDR2 YYNGEE. J gave up 0 bases and V 3 bases, and 16 bases lay outside the gene matches.